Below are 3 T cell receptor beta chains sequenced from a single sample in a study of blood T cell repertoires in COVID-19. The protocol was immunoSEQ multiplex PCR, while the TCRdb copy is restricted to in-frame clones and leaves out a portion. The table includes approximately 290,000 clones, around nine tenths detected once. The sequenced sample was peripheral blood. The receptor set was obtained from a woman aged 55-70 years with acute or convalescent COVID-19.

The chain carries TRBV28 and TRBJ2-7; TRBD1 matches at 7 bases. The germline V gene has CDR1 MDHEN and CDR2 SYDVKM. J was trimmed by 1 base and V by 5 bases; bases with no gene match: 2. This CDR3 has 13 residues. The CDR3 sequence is CASSRQGSYEQYF. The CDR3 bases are TGTGCCAGCAGTCGACAGGGATCCTACGAGCAGTACTTC.

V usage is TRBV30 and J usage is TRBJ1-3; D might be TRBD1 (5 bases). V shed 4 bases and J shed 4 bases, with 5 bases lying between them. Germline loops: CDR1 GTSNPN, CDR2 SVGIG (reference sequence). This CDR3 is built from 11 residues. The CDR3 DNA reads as TGTGCCTGGAACAGGGGAAACACCATATATTTT. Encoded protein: CAWNRGNTIYF.

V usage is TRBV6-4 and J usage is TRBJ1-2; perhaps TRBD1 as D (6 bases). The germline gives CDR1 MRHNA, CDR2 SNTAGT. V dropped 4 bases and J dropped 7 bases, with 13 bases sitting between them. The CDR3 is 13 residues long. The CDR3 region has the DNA TGTGCCAGCAGTGTCGACAGGCAAGGTGGCTACACCTTC. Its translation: CASSVDRQGGYTF.